The 23 T cell receptor beta chains listed next were all sequenced from one sample in a study of technical replicates of blood from a few donors. Generated by immunoSEQ multiplex PCR, the TCRdb table keeps only in-frame clones and is missing some. The sample shows approximately 95,000 clones, roughly 95% of them seen only once. Source material: T cells isolated from PBMCs. The receptors originated from a human donor in good health.

The chain combines TRBV7-2 with TRBJ2-5, with a possible D match to TRBD2 (5 bases). Germline assignment: CDR1 SGHTA and CDR2 FQGNSA. This CDR3 has 14 amino acids. Trimming left V 2 bases short and J 7 bases short, with 14 bases between. CDR3 bases: TGTGCCAGCAGCTTACAGGTTCGGGGAGTGACCCAGTACTTC. It is translated as CASSLQVRGVTQYF.

Written as DNA, the CDR3 is TGTGCCAGCAGCTTGGCCGAGGGCGGAGAGCAGTACTTC. This translates into CASSLAEGGEQYF. This chain links TRBV5-6 with TRBJ2-7, with D perhaps matching TRBD2 (5 bases). The CDR3 is 13 residues long. CDR1 and CDR2 (germline): SGHDT, YYEEEE. V was clipped by 0 bases and J by 7 bases, with 11 bases between them. Supplemented by reference TRBV5-6 and TRBJ2-7, the full variable domain reads DAGVTQSPTHLIKTRGQQVTLRCSPKSGHDTVSWYQQALGQGPQFIFQYYEEEERQRGNFPDRFSGHQFPNYSSELNVNALLLGDSALYLCASSLAEGGEQYFGPGTRLTVT.

The rearrangement joins TRBV28 to TRBJ2-1; possibly TRBD2 for D (6 bases). The CDR3 has 15 residues. Looked up from germline, CDR1 is MDHEN and CDR2 is SYDVKM. V was pared by 3 bases and J by 8 bases, with 17 bases between. CDR3: CASSFGGAGTDEQFF. The CDR3 coding sequence is TGTGCCAGCAGTTTCGGCGGGGCAGGGACGGATGAGCAGTTCTTC.

V is TRBV18 and J is TRBJ2-5; TRBD2 matches 9 bases. V trimming: 2 bases; J trimming: 5 bases; junction bases outside the gene matches: 6. The CDR3 is 15 residues long. Germline assignment: CDR1 KGHSH and CDR2 LQKENI. The CDR3 sequence is CASSPISGSWETQYF. The CDR3 DNA sequence: TGTGCCAGCTCACCAATTAGCGGGAGCTGGGAGACCCAGTACTTC.

This chain joins TRBV11-3 and TRBJ2-7; a weak D match, TRBD2 (6 bases). The CDR3 sequence is 16 residues long. CDR1 is SGHNT, CDR2 YENEEA, per germline. Trimming cost V 2 bases and J 0 bases, with 14 bases left between them. The CDR3 here is CASSLLGTPISYEQYF. CDR3 coding DNA: TGTGCCAGCAGCTTATTGGGGACTCCTATCTCCTACGAGCAGTACTTC.

The chain couples TRBV7-9 to TRBJ1-2, with TRBD1 matching over 7 bases. Germline lookup yields CDR1 SEHNR and CDR2 FQNEAQ (reference sequence). J gave up 1 base and V 5 bases, and 13 bases lay outside the gene matches. The CDR3 totals 17 residues. The CDR3 loop is CASSTPGGGVDNYGYTF. The CDR3 bases are TGTGCCAGCAGCACGCCCGGAGGGGGCGTTGATAACTATGGCTACACCTTC.

The chain carries TRBV6-5 and TRBJ2-7, with D maybe TRBD2 (6 bases). The germline gives CDR1 MNHEY, CDR2 SVGAGI. CDR3 size: 12 residues. Trimming took 6 bases from V and 5 from J, leaving 11 bases between them. The CDR3 DNA is TGTGCCAGCAGAATGGAGGGGAACGAGCAGTACTTC. This gives the protein CASRMEGNEQYF.

This clone has a single count. J is TRBJ2-7 and V is TRBV10-3, with unresolved D. Germline V CDR1 and CDR2: ENHRY, SYGVKD. V lost 4 bases to trimming and J lost 3 bases, with 10 bases between them. The CDR3 contains 13 residues. CDR3: CAISGAGFYEQYF. The CDR3 DNA is TGTGCCATCAGTGGGGCTGGGTTCTACGAGCAGTACTTC.

This clone was found once. This chain links TRBV4-3 with TRBJ1-2; 9 bases agree with TRBD1. This CDR3 comprises 14 residues. The J segment lost 6 bases and the V segment lost 0 bases, leaving 2 bases of the junction unmatched. CDR1 LGHNA and CDR2 YSLEER come from the germline V gene. The DNA for the CDR3 is TGCGCCAGCAGCCAAGAAGGGACAGGGCATGGCTACACCTTC. Amino acids: CASSQEGTGHGYTF.

The chain recombines TRBV19 with TRBJ2-1; 7 nucleotides line up with TRBD2. CDR3 length equals 14 residues. V shed 9 bases and J 6 bases; nucleotides not matched to a gene: 11. Per the germline V gene, CDR1 is LNHDA and CDR2 is SQIVND (reference sequence). The CDR3: CASSLGGLLNEQFF. Here the CDR3 DNA reads TGTGCCAGCTCCTTGGGAGGGCTACTCAATGAGCAGTTCTTC.

The chain is built from TRBV19 and TRBJ2-1; TRBD2 matches 7 bases. Unmatched junction bases numbered 9, after V lost 7 bases and J lost 3 bases. Per germline, CDR1 LNHDA and CDR2 SQIVND (reference sequence). CDR3 length equals 15 residues. CDR3 DNA sequence: TGTGCCAGTACCCCGGTTAGCGGGCTCTACAATGAGCAGTTCTTC. This encodes CASTPVSGLYNEQFF.

V gene TRBV4-1 combines with J gene TRBJ2-7; maybe TRBD1 (6 bases). The CDR3 covers 15 residues. V shed 1 base and J shed 1 base, with 11 bases lying between them. Germline loops: CDR1 MGHRA, CDR2 YSYEKL. The CDR3 loop is CASSQGRGRSYEQYF. The DNA for the CDR3 is TGCGCCAGCAGCCAAGGTAGGGGGAGATCCTACGAGCAGTACTTC.

The genes are TRBV28 and TRBJ1-1, with D possibly TRBD1 on 6 matching bases. The V gene's germline CDR1 is MDHEN and CDR2 SYDVKM. The CDR3 length is 17 residues. V was cut by 5 bases and J by 4 bases, with 23 bases left in between. CDR3 bases: TGTGCCAGCAGTCTATTAGGGGGACCCTTCGTGGGCACTGAAGCTTTCTTT. Its translation is CASSLLGGPFVGTEAFF.

The J gene is TRBJ1-2, the V gene TRBV27, with TRBD1 as a possible D gene (6 bases). CDR1 MNHEY and CDR2 SMNVEV come from the germline V gene (reference sequence). V was clipped by 6 bases and J by 8 bases, with 16 bases between them. This CDR3 has 13 residues. In DNA, the CDR3 is TGTGCCAGCAGCTCAAACAGGGAAACGGGCTACACCTTC. It yields the protein CASSSNRETGYTF.

The chain is built from TRBV7-6 and TRBJ2-1; D is undetermined. The V gene lost 2 bases and the J gene lost 9 bases, with 11 bases spanning the gap. The CDR3 is 13 residues long. Germline CDR1 and CDR2: SGHVS and FNYEAQ. CDR3 DNA sequence: TGTGCCAGCAGCTTAAATCTTCGGTTTGAGCAGTTCTTC. The encoded protein is CASSLNLRFEQFF. The variable domain in full, completed from reference TRBV7-6 and TRBJ2-1, reads GAGVSQSPRYKVTKRGQDVALRCDPISGHVSLYWYRQALGQGPEFLTYFNYEAQQDKSGLPNDRFSAERPEGSISTLTIQRTEQRDSAMYRCASSLNLRFEQFFGPGTRLTVL.

The rearrangement links TRBV28 to TRBJ2-5; D not resolved. From germline, CDR1 is MDHEN and CDR2 SYDVKM. The CDR3 is 14 residues long. V was cut by 5 bases and J by 1 base, with 11 bases left in between. CDR3 sequence (DNA): TGTGCCAGCAGTCCGAGAATGTTCCAAGAGACCCAGTACTTC. Translating it yields CASSPRMFQETQYF.

The chain employs TRBV5-1 and TRBJ2-3; D gene unclear. V was clipped by 1 base and J by 3 bases, with 9 bases between them. The CDR3 is made up of 14 amino acids. CDR1 and CDR2 from the germline V gene are SGHRS and YFSETQ. The DNA of the CDR3 is TGCGCCAGCAGCTTGATGCTAGATACAGATACGCAGTATTTT. As protein: CASSLMLDTDTQYF.

This clone has only a few counts. The CDR3 nucleotides are TGTGCCAGCAGCTTGGGACATGGGAACACTGAAGCTTTCTTT. It codes for CASSLGHGNTEAFF. The rearrangement joins TRBV13 to TRBJ1-1; D perhaps matches TRBD1 (6 bases). Trimming stripped 3 bases from V and 1 base from J, with 9 bases between. Germline CDR1 PRHDT, CDR2 FYEKMQ (reference sequence). CDR3 length: 14 amino acids.

The chain links TRBV27 to TRBJ2-7; the match to TRBD1 covers 8 bases. Trimming removed 2 bases from V and 6 bases from J; junction bases left unmatched: 9. Germline V gives CDR1 MNHEY, CDR2 SMNVEV (reference sequence). There are 15 residues in the CDR3. For the CDR3, the DNA is TGTGCCAGCAGTTTACTTCAGGGGGCTTTGGTCGAGCAGTACTTC. Protein sequence: CASSLLQGALVEQYF.

This chain connects TRBV9 to TRBJ1-5; D is ambiguous. This CDR3 has 13 residues. Germline V gene lookup returns CDR1 SGDLS and CDR2 YYNGEE. Deletions cut 3 bases from V and 5 bases from J, with 9 bases between. CDR3 coding DNA: TGTGCCAGCAGCGGTTCCGGGGATCAGCCCCAGCATTTT. It is translated as CASSGSGDQPQHF.

The rearrangement uses TRBV11-2 and TRBJ2-7; D is unresolved. The germline V gene encodes CDR1 SGHAT and CDR2 FQNNGV. Trimming took 2 bases from V and 6 from J, leaving 11 bases between them. This CDR3 comprises 13 residues. The DNA of the CDR3 is TGTGCCAGCAGCTTACTAGAGTTCGGCGAGCAGTACTTC. Its protein is CASSLLEFGEQYF.

This clone appeared a single time. The chain carries TRBV7-8 and TRBJ2-7; D remains ambiguous. V lost 2 bases, J lost 3 bases, and 5 bases lay in between. This CDR3 region has 12 residues. CDR1 and CDR2 from the germline V gene are SGHVS and FQNEAQ. CDR3 region: CASSLWSYEQYF. The CDR3 bases are TGTGCCAGCAGCTTATGGAGCTACGAGCAGTACTTC. The whole variable domain, remainder taken from reference TRBV7-8 and TRBJ2-7, is GAGVSQSPRYKVAKRGQDVALRCDPISGHVSLFWYQQALGQGPEFLTYFQNEAQLDKSGLPSDRFFAERPEGSVSTLKIQRTQQEDSAVYLCASSLWSYEQYFGPGTRLTVT.

V gene TRBV19 combines with J gene TRBJ2-7; 7 nucleotides line up with TRBD1. Germline V gives CDR1 LNHDA, CDR2 SQIVND (reference sequence). The ends lost 4 bases at V and 3 bases at J; junction bases unmatched: 6. The CDR3 extends over 14 amino acids. DNA of the CDR3: TGTGCCAGTAGTAAAAGGGGGCAGAACTACGAGCAGTACTTC. This translates into CASSKRGQNYEQYF.